This TCR beta chain stems from a study of blood T cell repertoires in COVID-19 (TCRdb year 2020). The study in broad terms: Samples covering the acute and convalescent phases of COVID-19 were provided by collaborators in the United States, Italy and Spain. The samples were drawn from the first 160 participants of the ongoing ImmuneRACE study and from 950 to 1,500 subjects provided by 6 global collaborators. The dataset comprised deeply sampled blood TCRbeta repertoires from subjects exposed to, actively infected with, or recovered from COVID-19. Where available, HLA class I and class II types were taken from metadata supplied by the sample provider and were not determined by assay-based typing. The repertoires were made available in a free public database intended to serve as a resource for research on the immune response to SARS-CoV-2. The material from the prospective study consisted of cDNA or gDNA derived from T cells, B-cell-depleted T cells, or PBMCs. The sample metadata nearly always contained a de-identified subject ID, COVID-19 status, age in years and sex.

TCRbeta CDR3 regions were amplified from genomic DNA by means of the immunoSEQ Assay, a bias-controlled multiplex PCR. Per the source publication's procedure: Within the assay, amplification of reference gene primers was used to estimate how many nucleated cells each sample contained. To quantify the absolute abundance of each unique TCRbeta CDR3 rearrangement, sequence reads were collapsed and filtered. Productive Simpson clonality was computed per sample as the square root of Simpson's diversity index over productive rearrangements. TCRdb obtained this table from immuneACCESS and retained in-frame rearrangements with V and J assigned. These tables miss some clones; where compared with another copy, unresolved V genes account for less than half of the shortfall, and the remainder is unexplained. Clone size and V and J calls were adopted from that table, with D and trimming inferred from the DNA. For this sample the table gives approximately 230,000 clones, of which approximately 90% were detected only once. The top ten clonotypes cover roughly 3.1% of the sample.

The CDR3 spans 13 residues, from the cysteine through the phenylalanine. Kept here is only the CDR3 DNA, which spans 39 bases and is read in frame from base 1. V is pared back by 7 bases and J by 4 bases, with 11 bases lying between the germline termini. Study-wide conclusions, independent of this receptor: Clinical and demographic metadata were provided uncurated, with the amount varying by source and participant.

Whole blood was collected in K2EDTA tubes by collaborating institutions according to the institutions' own protocols. For TCRbeta analysis, collaborators shipped samples as frozen whole blood, isolated PBMCs, or DNA extracted from either of those sample types. A remark on this clone: It has no known antigen specificity. Base qualities are not provided; no much larger clone lies one nucleotide away.

This clonotype was obtained from a man between 18 and 29 years old with active or convalescent COVID-19. The chain is made from TRBV12-3 or TRBV12-4 and TRBJ2-1, with the identity of the D gene unclear. The sequenced sample consisted of peripheral blood. The CDR3 protein sequence reads: CASTPGVYNEQFF. The DNA reads as follows: TGTGCCAGCACCCCGGGTGTGTACAATGAGCAGTTCTTC.